The clone carrying this TCR beta chain was detected only a few times. This specimen comes from a study of cytomegalovirus exposure and HLA in healthy donors. V lost 1 base to trimming and J lost 1 base; unmatched junction nucleotides: 7. From germline, CDR1 is SGHTA and CDR2 FQGNSA. The CDR3 extends over 17 amino acids. Both 60 Vbeta primers and 13 Jbeta primers went into the PCR. The data were produced by immunoSEQ multiplex PCR, yet TCRdb's version contains in-frame clones alone and is incomplete. The sample yields approximately 190,000 clones, 81% seen once. The receptor comes from a man in his fifties or sixties in good health and CMV-seronegative. The chain employs TRBV7-2 and TRBJ2-7, with 10 nucleotides matching TRBD2. Sequencing was carried out using PBMCs. The CDR3 DNA reads as TGTGCCAGCAGCTTAGTAGCGGGGGGTTATTTTTCCTACGAGCAGTACTTC. This sequence encodes CASSLVAGGYFSYEQYF.